This T cell receptor (beta chain) was sequenced during a study of monozygotic twins with cystic fibrosis. Using immunoSEQ multiplex PCR, the repertoire was profiled, and TCRdb retains in-frame clones only, with some absent. This table holds some 10,000 clones, approximately 91% found once. V dropped 7 bases and J dropped 4; count of bases not matched to a gene: 9. The CDR3 is 14 amino acids. Germline V gene lookup returns CDR1 MNHEY and CDR2 SVGAGI. With regard to this clone: Its antigen is unknown.

Study-level results: No link emerged between shared CDR3 counts and age, concordance or severity. V usage most resembled the co-twin in 13 of 16 pairs. Unrelated CF individuals shared fewer identical clonotypes than monozygotic CF twins.

This chain connects TRBV6-5 to TRBJ2-5, with 7 bases identical to TRBD1. This clonotype was sampled from a boy younger than 10 with cystic fibrosis. The sequenced sample consisted of blood. This CDR3 is CASTLRTGRETQYF. CDR3 coding DNA: TGTGCCAGCACCCTAAGGACAGGAAGAGAGACCCAGTACTTC.